The 27 T cell receptor beta chains below come from one sample, sequenced in a study of cytomegalovirus exposure and HLA in healthy donors. This PCR relied on a set of 60 Vbeta primers and 13 Jbeta primers. Clones were sequenced by immunoSEQ multiplex PCR, and TCRdb holds only the in-frame ones, with some missing. The profile shows about 180,000 clones, around 80% of them singletons. Sequenced: PBMCs. Receptor source: a man aged 40-50 years in good health and CMV-seronegative.

The rearrangement links TRBV7-8 to TRBJ1-3; TRBD1 matches at 8 bases. This CDR3 comprises 17 residues. Germline-derived CDR1 and CDR2 are SGHVS and FQNEAQ. V gave up 1 base and J gave up 0 bases; unmatched junction bases: 5. CDR3: CASSLVGQGLSGNTIYF. Here the CDR3 DNA reads TGTGCCAGCAGCTTAGTAGGACAGGGCCTCTCTGGAAACACCATATATTTT.

CDR3: CASSLTPATWSEAFF. In nucleotides, the CDR3 is TGTGCCAGCAGTTTAACCCCGGCCACATGGAGTGAAGCTTTCTTT. This chain connects TRBV28 to TRBJ1-1; no clear D. In germline, CDR1 is MDHEN, CDR2 SYDVKM. With 2 bases removed from V and 7 bases from J, the gap between germline ends came to 17 bases. There are 15 residues in the CDR3.

This chain links TRBV18 with TRBJ1-4; 9 bases are a match to TRBD1. J lost 8 bases, V lost 1 base, and 8 bases had no gene match. This CDR3 comprises 16 residues. Germline V gene data show CDR1 as KGHSH and CDR2 as LQKENI. For the CDR3, the DNA is TGTGCCAGCTCACCACAAGCGGACAGGGGAGGGGAAAAACTGTTTTTT. As protein: CASSPQADRGGEKLFF.

The chain links TRBV28 to TRBJ2-7; possible D gene TRBD2, 5 bases. This CDR3 region has 17 residues. Germline lookup yields CDR1 MDHEN and CDR2 SYDVKM. V was clipped by 4 bases and J by 6 bases, with 25 bases between them. The CDR3 region has the DNA TGTGCCAGCAGTTCCCTTTGGGGAGCGAGAGTTGAAGGCGAGCAGTACTTC. It is translated as CASSSLWGARVEGEQYF.

The rearrangement joins TRBV28 to TRBJ1-2; TRBD1 matches 11 bases. The V segment lost 6 bases and the J segment 2 bases; nucleotides outside the gene matches: 8. Germline V CDR1 and CDR2: MDHEN, SYDVKM. The CDR3 sequence is 16 residues long. The CDR3 bases are TGTGCCAGCAGACCAGGGGGGACAGGGGGGAACTATGGCTACACCTTC. This sequence encodes CASRPGGTGGNYGYTF.

The rearrangement links TRBV9 to TRBJ2-2, with 9 bases fitting TRBD1. V dropped 3 bases and J dropped 5; count of bases not matched to a gene: 5. The germline V gene encodes CDR1 SGDLS and CDR2 YYNGEE. The CDR3 consists of 15 residues. Written as DNA, the CDR3 is TGTGCCAGCAGCGCGGGGACAGGGTTAACCGGGGAGCTGTTTTTT. Translation gives CASSAGTGLTGELFF.

The V gene is TRBV11-2, the J gene TRBJ2-7, with D perhaps matching TRBD1 (5 bases). Trimming removed 3 bases from V and 5 bases from J, with 8 bases in between. Germline V CDR1 and CDR2: SGHAT, FQNNGV. The CDR3 covers 12 residues. This chain's CDR3 is CASSFGADEQYF. CDR3 sequence (DNA): TGTGCCAGCAGCTTTGGGGCGGACGAGCAGTACTTC.

The rearrangement uses TRBV11-3 and TRBJ2-7, with no clear D. The V and J ends lost 2 bases and 1 base respectively, with 9 bases between them. The CDR3 runs to 14 residues. Looked up from germline, CDR1 is SGHNT and CDR2 is YENEEA. The CDR3 DNA follows: TGTGCCAGCAGCTTATCTAGGAATTCCTACGAGCAGTACTTC. Amino acids: CASSLSRNSYEQYF.

This clone was found a few times. The rearrangement links TRBV5-8 to TRBJ2-2; tentative D call: TRBD2 (5 bases). V was trimmed by 4 bases and J by 7 bases, leaving 20 bases between them. Germline V gene data show CDR1 as SGHTS and CDR2 as YDEGEE. CDR3 length: 16 residues. The CDR3 is CASSRGSSRSYGELFF. The CDR3 coding sequence is TGTGCCAGCAGCCGAGGGTCCTCAAGGTCCTACGGGGAGCTGTTTTTT.

The chain has TRBV29-1 and TRBJ1-2; 8 nucleotides line up with TRBD1. Trimming cost V 6 bases and J 7 bases; bases outside gene matches: 7. CDR1 SQVTM and CDR2 ANQGSEA come from the germline V gene. The CDR3 consists of 12 residues. The CDR3 DNA follows: TGCAGCGTCCTCGGACAGGGCGCTGGCTACACCTTC. This gives the protein CSVLGQGAGYTF.

In its sample, this clone was seen a few times. The rearrangement links TRBV19 to TRBJ1-1; 8 bases are shared with TRBD1. Germline V gene lookup returns CDR1 LNHDA and CDR2 SQIVND (reference sequence). This CDR3 spans 15 amino acids. With 6 bases clipped from V and 4 bases from J, the junction kept 10 bases outside the gene matches. In nucleotides, the CDR3 is TGTGCCAGTAGAAAGCCCCAGGGGGCGCGCACTGAAGCTTTCTTT. Residues: CASRKPQGARTEAFF. Full variable domain (missing parts from reference TRBV19 and TRBJ1-1): DGGITQSPKYLFRKEGQNVTLSCEQNLNHDAMYWYRQDPGQGLRLIYYSQIVNDFQKGDIAEGYSVSREKKESFPLTVTSAQKNPTAFYLCASRKPQGARTEAFFGQGTRLTVV.

The chain links TRBV30 to TRBJ1-4; no firm D call. The CDR3 length is 18 residues. Trimming cost V 0 bases and J 4 bases, with 21 bases left between them. The germline V gene has CDR1 GTSNPN and CDR2 SVGIG (reference sequence). CDR3 region: CAWSVRPRAGGDNEKLFF. The CDR3 bases are TGTGCCTGGAGTGTAAGACCCCGCGCGGGTGGGGATAATGAAAAACTGTTTTTT.

The rearrangement uses TRBV18 and TRBJ2-3; 12 nucleotides align to TRBD1. The CDR3 has 15 amino acids. The V and J ends lost 3 bases and 5 bases, in that order; junction bases with no gene match: 3. Germline values: CDR1 KGHSH, CDR2 LQKENI. The CDR3 loop reads CASSPGQGAEDTQYF. The CDR3, as DNA: TGTGCCAGCTCACCGGGACAGGGGGCAGAAGATACGCAGTATTTT.

This clone was counted a single time. The rearrangement uses TRBV5-8 and TRBJ1-4; 9 nucleotides match TRBD1. The CDR3 spans 16 residues. Trimming at V came to 0 bases and at J to 3 bases, leaving 3 bases not matched to a gene. Looked up from germline, CDR1 is SGHTS and CDR2 is YDEGEE. CDR3 in amino acids: CASSLEGQGSNEKLFF. For the CDR3, the DNA is TGTGCCAGCAGCTTGGAGGGACAGGGTTCTAATGAAAAACTGTTTTTT.

CDR3 DNA sequence: TGTGCCAGCGCCAAAAGGGGTTCGGTGACTGAAGCTTTCTTT. It specifies CASAKRGSVTEAFF. The chain combines TRBV7-3 with TRBJ1-1, with TRBD1 as a possible D gene (5 bases). Trimming pared 8 bases from V and 5 bases from J, leaving 18 bases between. CDR1 and CDR2 (germline): SGHTA, FQGTGA. This CDR3 comprises 14 residues.

The rearrangement joins TRBV7-2 to TRBJ2-7, with 9 bases identical to TRBD2. The CDR3 length is 16 residues. Trimming took 6 bases from V and 2 from J; bases not matched to a gene: 11. Germline assignment: CDR1 SGHTA and CDR2 FQGNSA. The CDR3 region is CASRQRSTSGAYEQYF. The CDR3, as DNA: TGTGCCAGCAGACAAAGATCGACTAGCGGTGCCTACGAGCAGTACTTC.

The chain has TRBV5-6 and TRBJ1-1; 7 positions match TRBD1. V trimming: 1 base; J trimming: 3 bases; junction bases outside the gene matches: 3. CDR1 is SGHDT, CDR2 YYEEEE, per germline. The CDR3 totals 14 residues. CDR3 nucleotide sequence: TGTGCCAGCAGCTTGTTTACAGGGGACACTGAAGCTTTCTTT. Protein sequence: CASSLFTGDTEAFF. Supplemented by reference TRBV5-6 and TRBJ1-1, the full variable domain reads DAGVTQSPTHLIKTRGQQVTLRCSPKSGHDTVSWYQQALGQGPQFIFQYYEEEERQRGNFPDRFSGHQFPNYSSELNVNALLLGDSALYLCASSLFTGDTEAFFGQGTRLTVV.

The rearrangement uses TRBV7-9 and TRBJ2-3; D may be TRBD2 (6 bases). Germline V lookup: CDR1 SEHNR, CDR2 FQNEAQ (reference sequence). The CDR3 contains 17 residues. The ends were cut back, 1 base at V and 4 bases at J, with 18 bases in the middle. For the CDR3, the DNA is TGTGCCAGCAGCTTAGGCCTCCTAGCGCAAAGTGCAGATACGCAGTATTTT. Its translation: CASSLGLLAQSADTQYF.

On this clone itself: Other DNA variants within this sample encode the same CDR3. The chain combines TRBV2 with TRBJ2-1, with a weak D call TRBD2 (5 bases). Germline CDR1 SNHLY, CDR2 FYNNEI. V lost 4 bases and J 8 bases, leaving 24 bases between the germline ends. This CDR3 comprises 17 residues. Here the CDR3 reads CASSVNLARPLVDEQFF. CDR3 DNA: TGTGCCAGCAGTGTAAATTTAGCGAGGCCCCTCGTGGATGAGCAGTTCTTC.

The chain links TRBV7-9 to TRBJ1-2; D possibly corresponds to TRBD1 (5 bases). This CDR3 region has 13 residues. Germline V gene sequence: CDR1 SEHNR, CDR2 FQNEAQ (reference sequence). V lost 2 bases to trimming and J lost 8 bases, with 12 bases between them. In DNA, the CDR3 is TGTGCCAGCAGCTTAACCCGCGGGGGGGGCTACACCTTC. Protein sequence: CASSLTRGGGYTF.

This chain connects TRBV2 to TRBJ2-2, with D perhaps TRBD2 (6 bases). The V and J ends lost 9 bases and 7 bases respectively, with 24 bases between them. Germline CDR1 SNHLY, CDR2 FYNNEI. CDR3 size: 16 residues. The CDR3 reads CASGGRQSIYGGELFF. As DNA, the CDR3 is TGTGCCAGTGGGGGGAGACAATCCATTTACGGCGGGGAGCTGTTTTTT.

The chain combines TRBV19 with TRBJ2-3, with TRBD2 matching over 7 bases. The V gene's germline CDR1 is LNHDA and CDR2 SQIVND (reference sequence). The length of the CDR3 is 14 residues. The trim removed 4 bases at V and 6 bases at J, leaving 7 bases unmatched. The chain's CDR3 is CASSRGGRTDTQYF. CDR3 DNA sequence: TGTGCCAGTAGTAGGGGGGGGAGAACCGATACGCAGTATTTT. Using reference TRBV19 and TRBJ2-3 for the parts outside the CDR3, the full variable domain is DGGITQSPKYLFRKEGQNVTLSCEQNLNHDAMYWYRQDPGQGLRLIYYSQIVNDFQKGDIAEGYSVSREKKESFPLTVTSAQKNPTAFYLCASSRGGRTDTQYFGPGTRLTVL.

The V gene is TRBV7-9, the J gene TRBJ2-4; 7 nucleotides line up with TRBD1. V trimming: 5 bases; J trimming: 9 bases; junction bases outside the gene matches: 10. Germline loops: CDR1 SEHNR, CDR2 FQNEAQ (reference sequence). This CDR3 has 14 amino acids. CDR3 loop: CASSHPGTETIQYF. The CDR3 DNA is TGTGCCAGCAGCCATCCCGGGACAGAGACCATTCAGTACTTC.

Only one count was recorded for this clone. The CDR3 here is CASSLWVREQYF. The CDR3 nucleotides read TGTGCCAGCAGTTTATGGGTGAGAGAGCAGTACTTC. The rearrangement uses TRBV28 and TRBJ2-7; D is unclear. This CDR3 comprises 12 residues. Looked up from germline, CDR1 is MDHEN and CDR2 is SYDVKM. Deletions cut 0 bases from V and 7 bases from J, with 7 bases between. Full variable domain (remainder filled in from reference TRBV28 and TRBJ2-7): DVKVTQSSRYLVKRTGEKVFLECVQDMDHENMFWYRQDPGLGLRLIYFSYDVKMKEKGDIPEGYSVSREKKERFSLILESASTNQTSMYLCASSLWVREQYFGPGTRLTVT.

The chain has TRBV6-1 and TRBJ1-1, with a weak D call TRBD1 (6 bases). This CDR3 has 12 amino acids. V was cut by 7 bases and J by 4 bases, with 10 bases left in between. Per the germline V gene, CDR1 is MNHNS and CDR2 is SASEGT. Here the CDR3 DNA reads TGTGCCAGCACTCAGGGGTTCACTGAAGCTTTCTTT. This sequence encodes CASTQGFTEAFF.

The chain joins TRBV15 to TRBJ2-2; 11 bases line up with TRBD2. The CDR3 covers 19 residues. Germline trimming cut 2 bases from V and 0 bases from J; bases unmatched to any gene: 8. Looked up from germline, CDR1 is LNHNV and CDR2 is YYDKDF (reference sequence). CDR3 protein: CATSRTFSGRAANTGELFF. The CDR3 region has the DNA TGTGCCACCAGCAGAACTTTTAGCGGGAGGGCTGCGAACACCGGGGAGCTGTTTTTT.

For this clone: At one end, the junction sequence differs from germline, possibly due to a read error. The CDR3 loop is CASSLGRRGSTGAFF. In DNA form, the CDR3 reads TGCGCCAGCAGCTTGGGACGCCGGGGGTCAACTGGAGCTTTCTTT. The rearrangement links TRBV5-1 to TRBJ1-1; D perhaps matches TRBD1 (5 bases). CDR1 and CDR2 (germline): SGHRS, YFSETQ. This CDR3 is built from 15 residues. Using reference TRBV5-1 and TRBJ1-1 for the parts outside the CDR3, the full variable domain is KAGVTQTPRYLIKTRGQQVTLSCSPISGHRSVSWYQQTPGQGLQFLFEYFSETQRNKGNFPGRFSGRQFSNSRSEMNVSTLELGDSALYLCASSLGRRGSTGAFFGQGTRLTVV.